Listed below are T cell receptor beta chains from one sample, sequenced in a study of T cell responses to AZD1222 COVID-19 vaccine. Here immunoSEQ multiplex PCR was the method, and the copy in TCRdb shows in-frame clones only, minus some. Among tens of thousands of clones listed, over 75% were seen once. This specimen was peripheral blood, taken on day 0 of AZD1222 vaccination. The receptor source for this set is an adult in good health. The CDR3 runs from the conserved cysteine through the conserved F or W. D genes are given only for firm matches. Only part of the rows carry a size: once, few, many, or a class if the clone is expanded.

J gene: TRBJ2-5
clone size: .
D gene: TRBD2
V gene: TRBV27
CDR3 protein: CASQALFTSGVKETQYF
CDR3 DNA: TGTGCCAGCCAGGCACTTTTTACTAGCGGGGTTAAAGAGACCCAGTACTTC

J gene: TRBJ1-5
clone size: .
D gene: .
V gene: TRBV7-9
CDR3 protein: CASSPKRQVLWDDQPQHF
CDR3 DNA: TGTGCCAGCAGCCCAAAGAGACAGGTATTATGGGACGATCAGCCCCAGCATTTT

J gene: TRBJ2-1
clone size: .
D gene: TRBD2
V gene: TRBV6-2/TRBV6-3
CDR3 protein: CASSYSSAGGISSYNEQFF
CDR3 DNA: TGTGCCAGCAGTTACTCGTCCGCGGGGGGGATTAGCTCCTACAATGAGCAGTTCTTC

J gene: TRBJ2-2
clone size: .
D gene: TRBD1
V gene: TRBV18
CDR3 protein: CASSPGQGVTGELFF
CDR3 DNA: TGTGCCAGCTCACCGGGACAGGGAGTCACCGGGGAGCTGTTTTTT

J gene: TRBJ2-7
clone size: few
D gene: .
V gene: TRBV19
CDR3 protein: CASSSGSRAYEQYF
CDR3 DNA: TGTGCCAGTAGCTCCGGGTCCCGGGCATACGAGCAGTACTTC

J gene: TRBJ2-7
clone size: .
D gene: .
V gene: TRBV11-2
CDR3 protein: CASSLGVLEQYF
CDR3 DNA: TGTGCCAGCAGCCTAGGTGTGTTGGAGCAGTACTTC

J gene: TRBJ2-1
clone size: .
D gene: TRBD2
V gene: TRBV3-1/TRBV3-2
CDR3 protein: CASSRGAGIGNEQFF
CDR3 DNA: TGTGCCAGCAGCCGGGGAGCGGGGATCGGCAATGAGCAGTTCTTC

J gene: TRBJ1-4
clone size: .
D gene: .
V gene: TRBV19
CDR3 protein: CASSGTSTSATNEKLFF
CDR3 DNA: TGTGCCAGTAGTGGAACCTCAACCAGTGCAACTAATGAAAAACTGTTTTTT

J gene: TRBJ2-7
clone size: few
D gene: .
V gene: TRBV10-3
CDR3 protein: CAIKGRLTYEQYF
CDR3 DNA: TGTGCCATCAAAGGCAGACTGACCTACGAGCAGTACTTC

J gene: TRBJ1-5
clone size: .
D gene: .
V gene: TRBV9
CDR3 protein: CASSVGRGGGNQPQHF
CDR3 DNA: TGTGCCAGCAGCGTAGGTCGGGGGGGAGGCAATCAGCCCCAGCATTTT

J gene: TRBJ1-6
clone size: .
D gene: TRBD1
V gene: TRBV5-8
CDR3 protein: CASSFSLQGVANSPLHF
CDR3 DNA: TGTGCCAGCAGCTTTTCTTTGCAGGGGGTGGCGAATTCACCCCTCCACTTT

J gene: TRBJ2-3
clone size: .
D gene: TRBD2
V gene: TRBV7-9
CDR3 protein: CASSLVGGSTDTQYF
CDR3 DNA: TGTGCCAGCAGCTTAGTCGGGGGGTCGACAGATACGCAGTATTTT

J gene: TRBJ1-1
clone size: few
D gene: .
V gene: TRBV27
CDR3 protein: CASRPWMMKNTEAFF
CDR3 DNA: TGTGCCAGCAGGCCCTGGATGATGAAGAACACTGAAGCTTTCTTT

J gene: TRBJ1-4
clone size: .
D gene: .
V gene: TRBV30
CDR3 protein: CAWSRRQSNFATNEKLFF
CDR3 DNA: TGTGCCTGGAGTCGCAGACAGAGCAACTTTGCAACTAATGAAAAACTGTTTTTT

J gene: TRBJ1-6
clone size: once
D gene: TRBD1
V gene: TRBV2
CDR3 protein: CASNRDSNSPLHF
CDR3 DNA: TGTGCCAGCAACCGGGACAGCAATTCACCCCTCCACTTT

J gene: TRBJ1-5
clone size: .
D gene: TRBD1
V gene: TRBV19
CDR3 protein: CASRRGLGQPQHF
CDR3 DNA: TGTGCCAGTAGGAGGGGGCTCGGCCAGCCCCAGCATTTT

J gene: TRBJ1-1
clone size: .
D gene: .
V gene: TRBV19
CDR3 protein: CASSIVDTSFLNTEAFF
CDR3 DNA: TGTGCCAGTAGTATAGTGGACACCTCCTTTCTGAACACTGAAGCTTTCTTT

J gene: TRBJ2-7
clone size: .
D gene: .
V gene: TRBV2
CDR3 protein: CASSEGPNLEQYF
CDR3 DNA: TGTGCCAGCAGTGAAGGGCCTAACCTCGAGCAGTACTTC

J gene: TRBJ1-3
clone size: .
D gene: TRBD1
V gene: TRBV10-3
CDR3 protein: CAIRETGAGNTIYF
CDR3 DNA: TGTGCCATCCGAGAGACAGGGGCTGGAAACACCATATATTTT

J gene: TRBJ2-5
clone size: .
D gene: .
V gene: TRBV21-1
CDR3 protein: CASSRGTGGETQYF
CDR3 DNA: TGTGCCAGCAGCAGAGGGACAGGGGGAGAGACCCAGTACTTC

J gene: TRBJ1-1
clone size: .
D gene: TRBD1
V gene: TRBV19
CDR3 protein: CASSSNAANRGTEAFF
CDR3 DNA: TGTGCCAGTAGTAGCAACGCCGCCAACAGGGGCACTGAAGCTTTCTTT

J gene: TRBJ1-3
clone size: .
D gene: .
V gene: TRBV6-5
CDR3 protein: CASRTPSGNTIYF
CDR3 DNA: TGTGCGAGCAGGACCCCCTCTGGAAACACCATATATTTT

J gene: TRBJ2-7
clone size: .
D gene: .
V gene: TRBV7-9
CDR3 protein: CASSKPGLGTSYEQYF
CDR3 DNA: TGTGCCAGCAGCAAACCGGGACTGGGGACCTCCTACGAGCAGTACTTC

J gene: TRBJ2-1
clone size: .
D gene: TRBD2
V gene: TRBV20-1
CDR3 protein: CSASRASGGAHEQFF
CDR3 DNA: TGCAGTGCTAGTCGGGCTAGCGGGGGGGCGCATGAGCAGTTCTTC

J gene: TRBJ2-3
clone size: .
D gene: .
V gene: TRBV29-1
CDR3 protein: CSVVELVLSGDTQYF
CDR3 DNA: TGCAGCGTTGTAGAACTAGTCCTCTCCGGGGATACGCAGTATTTT

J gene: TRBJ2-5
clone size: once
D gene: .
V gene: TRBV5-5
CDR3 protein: CASSLEFFIDQETQYF
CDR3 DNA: TGTGCCAGCAGCTTGGAGTTCTTCATAGACCAAGAGACCCAGTACTTC

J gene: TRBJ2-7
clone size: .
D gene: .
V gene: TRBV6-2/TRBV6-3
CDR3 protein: CASSYSSGAYEQYF
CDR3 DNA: TGTGCCAGCAGTTACTCTAGCGGAGCCTACGAGCAGTACTTC

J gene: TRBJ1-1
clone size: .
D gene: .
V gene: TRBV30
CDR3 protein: CAFSTGTTEAFF
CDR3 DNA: TGTGCCTTTTCTACAGGGACCACTGAAGCTTTCTTT

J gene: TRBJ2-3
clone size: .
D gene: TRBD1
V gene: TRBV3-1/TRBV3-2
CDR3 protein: CASSRGQGSTDTQYF
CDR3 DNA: TGTGCCAGCAGCCGCGGACAGGGTAGCACAGATACGCAGTATTTT

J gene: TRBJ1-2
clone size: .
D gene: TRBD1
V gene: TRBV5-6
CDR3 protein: CASSLLQGIDGYTF
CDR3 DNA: TGTGCCAGCAGCTTATTACAGGGGATCGATGGCTACACCTTC

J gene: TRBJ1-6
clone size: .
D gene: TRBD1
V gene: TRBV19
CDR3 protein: CASTHDRAGSPLHF
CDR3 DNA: TGTGCCAGTACCCATGACAGGGCCGGTTCACCCCTCCACTTT

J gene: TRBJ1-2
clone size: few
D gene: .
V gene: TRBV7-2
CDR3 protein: CASSSWGHGGSSYGYTF
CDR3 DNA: TGTGCCAGCAGCTCCTGGGGGCATGGGGGGAGCAGCTATGGCTACACCTTC

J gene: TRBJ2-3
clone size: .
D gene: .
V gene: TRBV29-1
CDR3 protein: CSVERTASTDTQYF
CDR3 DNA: TGCAGCGTTGAACGGACCGCTAGCACAGATACGCAGTATTTT

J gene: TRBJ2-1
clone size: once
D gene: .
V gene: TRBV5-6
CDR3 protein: CASSLLGVNHEQFF
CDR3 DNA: TGTGCCAGCAGCTTGTTAGGGGTTAACCATGAGCAGTTCTTC

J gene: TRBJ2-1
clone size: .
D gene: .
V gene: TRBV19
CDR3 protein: CASSTLFDLGINEQFF
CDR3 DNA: TGTGCCAGTAGTACCTTATTCGACCTGGGAATCAATGAGCAGTTCTTC

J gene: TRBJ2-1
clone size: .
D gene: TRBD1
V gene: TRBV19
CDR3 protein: CASSTGQNNEQFF
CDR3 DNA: TGTGCCAGTAGTACGGGACAGAACAATGAGCAGTTCTTC

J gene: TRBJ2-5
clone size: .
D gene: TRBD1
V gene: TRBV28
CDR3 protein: CASEGAGGPETQYF
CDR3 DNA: TGTGCCAGCGAGGGGGCAGGCGGGCCCGAGACCCAGTACTTC

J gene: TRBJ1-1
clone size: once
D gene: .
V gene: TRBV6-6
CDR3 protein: CASSFVESTEAFF
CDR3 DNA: TGTGCCAGCAGTTTCGTCGAATCGACTGAAGCTTTCTTT

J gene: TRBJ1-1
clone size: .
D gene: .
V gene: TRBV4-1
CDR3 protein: CASSQWAGVTEAFF
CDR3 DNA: TGCGCCAGCAGCCAGTGGGCAGGGGTCACTGAAGCTTTCTTT

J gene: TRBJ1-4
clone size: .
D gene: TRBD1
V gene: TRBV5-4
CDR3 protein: CASSVTGANEKLFF
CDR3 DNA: TGTGCCAGCAGCGTGACAGGGGCGAATGAAAAACTGTTTTTT

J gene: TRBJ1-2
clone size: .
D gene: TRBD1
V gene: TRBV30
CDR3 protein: CAWKTGVGGYTF
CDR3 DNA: TGTGCCTGGAAAACAGGGGTTGGAGGCTACACCTTC

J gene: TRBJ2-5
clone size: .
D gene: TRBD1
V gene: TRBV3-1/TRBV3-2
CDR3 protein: CASSHQDRGGETQYF
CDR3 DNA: TGTGCCAGCAGCCACCAGGACAGGGGAGGAGAGACCCAGTACTTC

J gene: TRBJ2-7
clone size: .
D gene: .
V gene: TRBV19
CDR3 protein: CASSASKGSYEQYF
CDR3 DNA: TGTGCCAGTAGTGCCAGTAAGGGCTCCTACGAGCAGTACTTC

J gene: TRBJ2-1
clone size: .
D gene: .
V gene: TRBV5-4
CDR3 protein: CASSLASTSNEQFF
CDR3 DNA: TGTGCCAGCAGCTTGGCTAGTACTTCCAATGAGCAGTTCTTC

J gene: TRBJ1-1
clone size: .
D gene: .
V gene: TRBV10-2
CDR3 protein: CATMRPNTEAFF
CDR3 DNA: TGCGCCACCATGAGGCCGAACACTGAAGCTTTCTTT

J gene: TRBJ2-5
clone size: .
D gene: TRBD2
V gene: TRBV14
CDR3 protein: CASSPLSLAGQETQYF
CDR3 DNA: TGTGCCAGCAGCCCCCTCTCTTTAGCGGGGCAAGAGACCCAGTACTTC